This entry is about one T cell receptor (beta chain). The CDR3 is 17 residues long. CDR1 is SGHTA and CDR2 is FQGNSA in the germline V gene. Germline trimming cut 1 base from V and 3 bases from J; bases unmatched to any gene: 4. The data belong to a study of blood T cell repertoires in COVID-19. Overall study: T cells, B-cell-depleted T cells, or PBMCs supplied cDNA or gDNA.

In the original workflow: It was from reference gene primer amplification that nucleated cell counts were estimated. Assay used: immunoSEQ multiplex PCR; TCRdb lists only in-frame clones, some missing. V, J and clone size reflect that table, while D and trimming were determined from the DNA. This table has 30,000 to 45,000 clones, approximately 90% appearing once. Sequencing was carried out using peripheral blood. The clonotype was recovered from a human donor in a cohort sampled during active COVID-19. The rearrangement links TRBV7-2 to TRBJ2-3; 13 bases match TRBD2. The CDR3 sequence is CASSLGLAGGRTDTQYF. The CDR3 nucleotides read TGTGCCAGCAGCTTAGGACTAGCGGGAGGAAGGACAGATACGCAGTATTTT. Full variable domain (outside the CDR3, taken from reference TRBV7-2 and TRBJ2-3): GAGVSQSPSNKVTEKGKDVELRCDPISGHTALYWYRQSLGQGLEFLIYFQGNSAPDKSGLPSDRFSAERTGGSVSTLTIQRTQQEDSAVYLCASSLGLAGGRTDTQYFGPGTRLTVL.